The entry below gives a single TCR beta chain sequence along with its context. Germline CDR1 SGHDT, CDR2 YYEEEE. The CDR3 is 15 amino acids. V lost 4 bases and J lost 5; bases outside the gene matches: 9. The sample originates from a study of CD8+CD57+ T cells in acquired aplastic anemia. Turning to the study itself: When averaged, DNA from sorted CD4+ and CD8+ cells came to around 3 ug.

TCR beta VDJ and CDR3 profiles were obtained from a genomic DNA template. MiXCR, applied by TCRdb to the reads, yields one record per CDR3 protein. The sample records 90,000 to 150,000 distinct CDR3 sequences, 45% to 60% being singletons. The patients chosen for sequencing had shown expansion of CD8+CD57+ cells (detected by flow cytometry). Among the patients, none had received any therapy at the time of blood sampling. The chain uses TRBV5-6 and TRBJ2-5, with 9 bases aligning to TRBD1. Sequencing input: sorted CD4+, CD8+, or CD8+CD57+ T cells (not recorded which) from PBMCs. This TCR was sampled from a human donor with aplastic anemia. CDR3 in DNA: TGTGCCAGCAGCCCGGGGACAGGGAAATGGGAGACCCAGTACTTC. It encodes CASSPGTGKWETQYF.